This T cell receptor beta chain was identified in a study of CD8+CD57+ T cells in acquired aplastic anemia. The overall study: Average DNA yield from sorted CD4+ and CD8+ cells was 3.2 ug. Healthy CD8+ samples averaged approximately 11 million reads. Notes on the study in general: Overlap between patients and controls comprised 25 to 30 CD8+ CDR3 sequences. Between the patient and control groups, CD8+ Simpson's diversity did not differ significantly.

Investigators profiled TCR beta VDJ and CDR3 from genomic DNA template. TCRdb passed the reads through MiXCR, listing each CDR3 protein once. The sample carries 35,000 to 45,000 distinct CDR3 sequences, 68% recorded once. The CDR3 length is 13 residues. With 4 bases clipped from V and 4 bases from J, the junction kept 0 bases outside the gene matches. The germline gives CDR1 SGHTA, CDR2 FQGNSA. As for this clonotype: Its specificity is unknown.

This clonotype was obtained from a human donor in good health, serving as a control. This sequence joins TRBV7-2 and TRBJ2-3; TRBD2 agrees at 9 bases. Sample: sorted CD4+, CD8+, or CD8+CD57+ T cells (not recorded which) from PBMCs. The CDR3 region is CASSCGGADTQYF. CDR3 coding DNA: TGTGCCAGCAGCTGCGGGGGGGCAGATACGCAGTATTTT.